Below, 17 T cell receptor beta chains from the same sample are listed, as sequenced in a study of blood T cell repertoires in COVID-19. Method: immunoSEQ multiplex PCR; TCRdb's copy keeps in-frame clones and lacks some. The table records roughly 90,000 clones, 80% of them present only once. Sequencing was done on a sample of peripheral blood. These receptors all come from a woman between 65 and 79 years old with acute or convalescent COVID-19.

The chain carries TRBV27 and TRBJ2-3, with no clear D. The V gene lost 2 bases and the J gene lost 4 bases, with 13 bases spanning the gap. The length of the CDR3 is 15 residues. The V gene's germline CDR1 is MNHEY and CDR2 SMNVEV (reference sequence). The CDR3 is CASSLDLMGADTQYF. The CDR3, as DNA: TGTGCCAGCAGTTTAGATCTGATGGGCGCAGATACGCAGTATTTT.

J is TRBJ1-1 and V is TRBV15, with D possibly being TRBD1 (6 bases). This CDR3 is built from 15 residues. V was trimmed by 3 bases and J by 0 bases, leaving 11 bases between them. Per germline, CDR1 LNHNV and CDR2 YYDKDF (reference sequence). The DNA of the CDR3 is TGTGCCACCAGCAGCGACGACAGGATGAACACTGAAGCTTTCTTT. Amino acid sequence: CATSSDDRMNTEAFF.

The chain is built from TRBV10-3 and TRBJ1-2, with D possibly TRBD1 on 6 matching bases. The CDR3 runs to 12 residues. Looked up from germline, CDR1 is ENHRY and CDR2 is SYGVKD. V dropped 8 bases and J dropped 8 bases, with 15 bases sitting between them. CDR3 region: CAILDRLGGYTF. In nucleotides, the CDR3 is TGTGCCATCTTAGACAGGCTTGGGGGCTACACCTTC.

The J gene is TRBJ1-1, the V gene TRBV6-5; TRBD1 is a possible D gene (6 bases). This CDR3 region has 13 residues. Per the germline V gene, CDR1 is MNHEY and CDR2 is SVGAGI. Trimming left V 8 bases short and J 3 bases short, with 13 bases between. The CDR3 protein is CASYATGYTEAFF. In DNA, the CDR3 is TGTGCCAGCTACGCCACAGGGTACACTGAAGCTTTCTTT.

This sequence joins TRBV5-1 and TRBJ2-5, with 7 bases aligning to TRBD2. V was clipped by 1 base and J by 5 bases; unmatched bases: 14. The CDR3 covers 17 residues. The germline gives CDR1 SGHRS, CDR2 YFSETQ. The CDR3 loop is CASSLPPRAGVLETQYF. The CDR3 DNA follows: TGCGCCAGCAGCTTGCCCCCAAGGGCGGGGGTGTTGGAGACCCAGTACTTC.

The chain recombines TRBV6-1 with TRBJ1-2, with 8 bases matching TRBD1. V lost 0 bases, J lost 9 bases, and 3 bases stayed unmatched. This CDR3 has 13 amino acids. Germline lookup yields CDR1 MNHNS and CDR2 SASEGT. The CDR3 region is CASSEAGDRSYTF. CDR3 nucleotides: TGTGCCAGCAGTGAAGCGGGGGACAGGAGCTACACCTTC.

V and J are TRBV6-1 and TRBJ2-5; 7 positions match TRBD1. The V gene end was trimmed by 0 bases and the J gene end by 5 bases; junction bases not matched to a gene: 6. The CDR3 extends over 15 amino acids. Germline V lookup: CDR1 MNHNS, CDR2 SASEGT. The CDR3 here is CASSEADRVRETQYF. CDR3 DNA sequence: TGTGCCAGCAGTGAAGCAGACAGGGTCAGGGAGACCCAGTACTTC.

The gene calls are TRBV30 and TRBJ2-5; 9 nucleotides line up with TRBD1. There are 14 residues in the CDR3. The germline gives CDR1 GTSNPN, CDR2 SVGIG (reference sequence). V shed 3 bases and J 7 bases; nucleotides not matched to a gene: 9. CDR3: CAWSLQQGAGTQYF. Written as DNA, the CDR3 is TGTGCCTGGAGCCTCCAACAGGGGGCGGGGACCCAGTACTTC.

The CDR3 protein is CASSRRTARGGEQFF. The DNA of the CDR3 is TGTGCCAGCAGTAGGCGGACCGCAAGGGGGGGTGAGCAGTTCTTC. The chain links TRBV6-5 to TRBJ2-1, with TRBD2 as a possible D gene (7 bases). The V end lost 5 bases, the J end lost 9 bases, and 20 bases lay between the germline ends. Germline CDR1 reads MNHEY; CDR2 reads SVGAGI. The CDR3 is 15 residues long.

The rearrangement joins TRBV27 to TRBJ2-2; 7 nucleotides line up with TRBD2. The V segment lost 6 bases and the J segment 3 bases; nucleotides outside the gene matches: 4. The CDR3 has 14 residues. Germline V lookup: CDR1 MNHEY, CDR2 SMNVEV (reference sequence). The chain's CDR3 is CASRAAGDTGELFF. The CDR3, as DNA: TGTGCCAGCAGGGCGGCGGGGGACACCGGGGAGCTGTTTTTT.

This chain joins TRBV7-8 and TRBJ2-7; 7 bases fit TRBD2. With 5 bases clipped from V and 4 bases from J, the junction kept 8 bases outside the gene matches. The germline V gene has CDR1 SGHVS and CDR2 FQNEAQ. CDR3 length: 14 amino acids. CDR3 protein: CASSRGRGRYEQYF. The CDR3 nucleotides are TGTGCCAGCAGCAGAGGGCGCGGGAGATACGAGCAGTACTTC.

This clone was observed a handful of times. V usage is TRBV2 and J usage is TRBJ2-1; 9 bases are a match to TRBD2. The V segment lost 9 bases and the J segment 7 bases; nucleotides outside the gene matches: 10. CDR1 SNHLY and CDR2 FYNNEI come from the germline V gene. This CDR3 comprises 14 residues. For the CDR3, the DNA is TGTGCCAGGGGTGTCGCGGGAGGGAGTAATGAGCAGTTCTTC. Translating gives CARGVAGGSNEQFF.

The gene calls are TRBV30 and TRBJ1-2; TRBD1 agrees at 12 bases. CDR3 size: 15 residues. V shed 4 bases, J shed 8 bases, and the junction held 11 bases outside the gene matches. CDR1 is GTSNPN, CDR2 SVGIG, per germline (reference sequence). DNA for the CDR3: TGTGCCTGGACCGACGGGGGACAGGGGGCACGGGGCTACACCTTC. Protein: CAWTDGGQGARGYTF. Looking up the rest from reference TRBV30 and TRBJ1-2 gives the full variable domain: SQTIHQWPATLVQPVGSPLSLECTVEGTSNPNLYWYRQAAGRGLQLLFYSVGIGQISSEVPQNLSASRPQDRQFILSSKKLLLSDSGFYLCAWTDGGQGARGYTFGSGTRLTVV.

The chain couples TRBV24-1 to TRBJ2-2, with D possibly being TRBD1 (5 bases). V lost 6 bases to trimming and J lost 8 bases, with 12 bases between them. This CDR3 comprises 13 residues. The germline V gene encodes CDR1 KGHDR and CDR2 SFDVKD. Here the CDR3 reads CATSRDSSGELFF. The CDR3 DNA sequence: TGTGCCACCAGTAGAGACAGTTCTGGGGAGCTGTTTTTT.

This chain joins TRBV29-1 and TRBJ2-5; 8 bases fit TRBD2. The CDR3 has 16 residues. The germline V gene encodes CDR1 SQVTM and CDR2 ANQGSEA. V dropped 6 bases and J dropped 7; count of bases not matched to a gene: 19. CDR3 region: CSVGSGSVAEFATQYF. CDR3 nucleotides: TGCAGCGTGGGGAGCGGGAGCGTTGCGGAGTTTGCGACCCAGTACTTC. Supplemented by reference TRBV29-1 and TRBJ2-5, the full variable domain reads SAVISQKPSRDICQRGTSLTIQCQVDSQVTMMFWYRQQPGQSLTLIATANQGSEATYESGFVIDKFPISRPNLTFSTLTVSNMSPEDSSIYLCSVGSGSVAEFATQYFGPGTRLLVL.

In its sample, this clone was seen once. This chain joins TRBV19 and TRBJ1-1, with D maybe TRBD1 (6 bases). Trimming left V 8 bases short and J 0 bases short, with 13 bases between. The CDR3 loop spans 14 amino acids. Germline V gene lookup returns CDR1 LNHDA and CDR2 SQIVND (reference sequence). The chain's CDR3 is CASFSGDMNTEAFF. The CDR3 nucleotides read TGTGCCAGTTTCAGCGGGGACATGAACACTGAAGCTTTCTTT. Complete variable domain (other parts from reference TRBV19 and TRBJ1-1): DGGITQSPKYLFRKEGQNVTLSCEQNLNHDAMYWYRQDPGQGLRLIYYSQIVNDFQKGDIAEGYSVSREKKESFPLTVTSAQKNPTAFYLCASFSGDMNTEAFFGQGTRLTVV.

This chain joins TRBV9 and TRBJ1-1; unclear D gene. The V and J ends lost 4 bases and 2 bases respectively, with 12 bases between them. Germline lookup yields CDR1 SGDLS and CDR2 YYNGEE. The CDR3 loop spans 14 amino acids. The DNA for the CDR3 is TGTGCCAGCAGCCCACGCTACAGTAACACTGAAGCTTTCTTT. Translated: CASSPRYSNTEAFF.